The 30 T cell receptor beta chains given below trace back to one sample, sequenced in a study of blood T cell repertoires in COVID-19 (TCRdb year 2020). Library creation used the immunoSEQ multiplex PCR assay. Here the immuneACCESS table is served through TCRdb, limited to in-frame sequences with V and J called. Missing clones are a known gap in these copies; in checked studies unresolved V genes cover under half, and the rest lacks a known reason. This sample is represented by 70,000 to 75,000 clones; 90% of them were singletons. The ten largest account for under 6.5% of the sample. The material sequenced was peripheral blood. The receptor source for this set is a woman between 18 and 30 years old with acute or convalescent COVID-19.

This clone appeared a single time. The chain recombines TRBV2 with TRBJ1-5, with D perhaps matching TRBD1 (5 bases). Germline V gives CDR1 SNHLY, CDR2 FYNNEI. The V gene lost 8 bases and the J gene lost 3 bases, with 11 bases spanning the gap. This CDR3 comprises 13 residues. The DNA of the CDR3 is TGTGCCAGCCGGACATTCGTCAATCAGCCCCAGCATTTT. Encoded protein: CASRTFVNQPQHF.

The rearrangement uses TRBV7-2 and TRBJ1-6; the match to TRBD1 covers 7 bases. V was pared by 2 bases and J by 9 bases, with 1 base of the junction left unmatched. The CDR3 spans 13 residues. The germline gives CDR1 SGHTA, CDR2 FQGNSA. For the CDR3, the DNA is TGTGCCAGCAGCTTACAGGGGGTTTCACCCCTCCACTTT. Amino acid sequence: CASSLQGVSPLHF. The entire variable domain, with the rest obtained from reference TRBV7-2 and TRBJ1-6, is as follows: GAGVSQSPSNKVTEKGKDVELRCDPISGHTALYWYRQSLGQGLEFLIYFQGNSAPDKSGLPSDRFSAERTGGSVSTLTIQRTQQEDSAVYLCASSLQGVSPLHFGNGTRLTVT.

The CDR3: CASKAGSYNEQFF. DNA for the CDR3: TGTGCCAGCAAGGCAGGCTCCTACAATGAGCAGTTCTTC. The V and J genes are TRBV27 and TRBJ2-1; D is uncertain. V was shortened by 7 bases and J by 0 bases, with 7 bases between the two germline ends. The CDR3 length is 13 residues. The germline V gene encodes CDR1 MNHEY and CDR2 SMNVEV (reference sequence).

The genes are TRBV6-2 or TRBV6-3 and TRBJ2-1; 11 bases map to TRBD2. From germline, CDR1 is MNHEY and CDR2 SVGEGT. The CDR3 runs 16 residues. Losses at the gene ends were 2 bases for V and 6 bases for J; bases not matched to a gene: 6. The CDR3 nucleotides read TGTGCCAGCAGTTACGGTGGCGGACTAGCGGGCAATGAGCAGTTCTTC. Its protein product is CASSYGGGLAGNEQFF.

The chain employs TRBV2 and TRBJ2-2; D is possibly TRBD1 (6 bases). The CDR3 extends over 14 amino acids. In germline, CDR1 is SNHLY, CDR2 FYNNEI. With 4 bases removed from V and 4 bases from J, the gap between germline ends came to 10 bases. This CDR3 reads CASSVQGTTGELFF. In DNA, the CDR3 is TGTGCCAGCAGTGTCCAGGGGACCACCGGGGAGCTGTTTTTT.

This chain uses TRBV5-1 with TRBJ2-1; a possible D gene is TRBD2 (7 bases). The CDR3 covers 16 residues. Germline V lookup: CDR1 SGHRS, CDR2 YFSETQ. Trimming stripped 4 bases from V and 7 bases from J, with 21 bases between. This CDR3 reads CASSPPEGGGKNEQFF. The CDR3 nucleotides are TGCGCCAGCAGCCCCCCCGAGGGGGGGGGCAAGAATGAGCAGTTCTTC.

The rearrangement links TRBV4-3 to TRBJ2-1; 8 positions agree with TRBD2. The junction had 10 bases not matched to a gene; V was cut back by 0 bases and J by 9 bases. The CDR3 is 16 amino acids. Germline V CDR1 and CDR2: LGHNA, YSLEER. The CDR3 spells CASSQEGLAGEGEQFF. The CDR3 nucleotides are TGCGCCAGCAGCCAAGAGGGTCTAGCGGGTGAGGGTGAGCAGTTCTTC.

The chain joins TRBV7-9 to TRBJ1-2; possible D gene TRBD1, 6 bases. Trimming stripped 1 base from V and 5 bases from J, with 14 bases between. In germline, CDR1 is SEHNR, CDR2 FQNEAQ (reference sequence). The CDR3 loop spans 15 amino acids. CDR3 sequence reads: CASSLEGVALYGYTF. The DNA for the CDR3 is TGTGCCAGCAGCTTAGAGGGGGTAGCCCTATATGGCTACACCTTC.

The rearrangement joins TRBV7-2 to TRBJ1-2, with a possible D match to TRBD1 (5 bases). CDR1 SGHTA and CDR2 FQGNSA come from the germline V gene. The CDR3 spans 15 residues. Trimming took 1 base from V and 5 from J, leaving 14 bases between them. CDR3 sequence (DNA): TGTGCCAGCAGCTTAGGGGGCAGGCCTTCTTATGGCTACACCTTC. Protein: CASSLGGRPSYGYTF.

The genes are TRBV7-2 and TRBJ1-5; D not resolved. CDR1 and CDR2 from the germline V gene are SGHTA and FQGNSA. This CDR3 spans 13 amino acids. Trimming took off 2 bases at V and 1 base at J, with 3 bases between the two ends. In DNA, the CDR3 is TGTGCCAGCAGCTTATCAAGCAATCAGCCCCAGCATTTT. The encoded protein is CASSLSSNQPQHF. Full variable domain (remainder filled in from reference TRBV7-2 and TRBJ1-5): GAGVSQSPSNKVTEKGKDVELRCDPISGHTALYWYRQSLGQGLEFLIYFQGNSAPDKSGLPSDRFSAERTGGSVSTLTIQRTQQEDSAVYLCASSLSSNQPQHFGDGTRLSIL.

The rearrangement links TRBV10-2 to TRBJ2-2, with 8 nucleotides matching TRBD2. V trimming: 11 bases; J trimming: 0 bases; junction bases outside the gene matches: 8. Looked up from germline, CDR1 is WSHSY and CDR2 is SAAADI. This CDR3 contains 15 residues. In DNA, the CDR3 is TGCGCCTCCCGGACTAGCTTTACGAACACCGGGGAGCTGTTTTTT. As protein: CASRTSFTNTGELFF.

This clone has a single count. V gene TRBV7-2 combines with J gene TRBJ1-5; 8 nucleotides line up with TRBD1. CDR1 and CDR2 (germline): SGHTA, FQGNSA. The CDR3 length is 14 residues. V shed 5 bases, J shed 2 bases, and the junction held 2 bases outside the gene matches. CDR3 coding DNA: TGTGCCAGCAGCCCGGGACAGGGCAATCAGCCCCAGCATTTT. Translated, it gives CASSPGQGNQPQHF.

The chain has TRBV28 and TRBJ2-7, with TRBD2 as a possible D gene (5 bases). The V end lost 2 bases, the J end lost 7 bases, and 18 bases lay between the germline ends. The CDR3 length is 15 residues. The germline V gene has CDR1 MDHEN and CDR2 SYDVKM. The CDR3 bases are TGTGCCAGCAGTTTAGCGAGGGCCTCGTCGCGGGAGCAGTACTTC. This translates into CASSLARASSREQYF. Supplemented by reference TRBV28 and TRBJ2-7, the full variable domain reads DVKVTQSSRYLVKRTGEKVFLECVQDMDHENMFWYRQDPGLGLRLIYFSYDVKMKEKGDIPEGYSVSREKKERFSLILESASTNQTSMYLCASSLARASSREQYFGPGTRLTVT.

The V gene is TRBV4-2, the J gene TRBJ1-5; D might be TRBD1 (5 bases). Per the germline V gene, CDR1 is LGHNA and CDR2 is YNFKEQ. Trimming left V 3 bases short and J 0 bases short, with 15 bases between. This CDR3 spans 17 amino acids. The CDR3 bases are TGTGCCAGCAGCCAGGTCAGGGAGGCTAATAGCAATCAGCCCCAGCATTTT. Amino acid sequence: CASSQVREANSNQPQHF.

The rearrangement links TRBV7-2 to TRBJ2-7; D possibly corresponds to TRBD2 (6 bases). The CDR3 length is 16 residues. Trimming removed 1 base from V and 7 bases from J, with 20 bases in between. CDR1 and CDR2 (germline): SGHTA, FQGNSA. Here the CDR3 DNA reads TGTGCCAGCAGCTTAGAAGACAGACTCCCAGGAGGGGAGCAGTACTTC. Its translation: CASSLEDRLPGGEQYF. The variable domain in full, with the rest retrieved from reference TRBV7-2 and TRBJ2-7, is GAGVSQSPSNKVTEKGKDVELRCDPISGHTALYWYRQSLGQGLEFLIYFQGNSAPDKSGLPSDRFSAERTGGSVSTLTIQRTQQEDSAVYLCASSLEDRLPGGEQYFGPGTRLTVT.

The chain is built from TRBV20-1 and TRBJ2-1, with D uncertain. The V and J ends lost 3 bases and 8 bases respectively, with 5 bases between them. Germline V gene sequence: CDR1 DFQATT, CDR2 SNEGSKA (reference sequence). This CDR3 comprises 10 residues. The CDR3 loop reads CSASPYEQFF. CDR3 in DNA: TGCAGTGCTAGTCCCTATGAGCAGTTCTTC.

The CDR3 DNA reads TGTGCCAGCAGGGCCCAGGGGCTAGTTGAAGAGACCCAGTACTTC. Translated: CASRAQGLVEETQYF. The chain links TRBV6-5 to TRBJ2-5; TRBD1 is a possible D gene (6 bases). The germline V gene encodes CDR1 MNHEY and CDR2 SVGAGI. Trimming removed 6 bases at V and 3 bases at J, with 17 bases between. The CDR3 totals 15 residues.

The V gene is TRBV11-2, the J gene TRBJ2-1; 13 bases agree with TRBD2. J gave up 9 bases and V 1 base, and 9 bases lay outside the gene matches. Germline V CDR1 and CDR2: SGHAT, FQNNGV. CDR3 size: 17 residues. CDR3 coding DNA: TGTGCCAGCAGCTTAGGGGAGGGACTAGCGGGAATTGGTGAGCAGTTCTTC. Translated, it gives CASSLGEGLAGIGEQFF.

In this sample, this clone turned up once. CDR3 DNA sequence: TGTGCCAGCAGTGAGTCGCTTGGTTTCGGACAGGGGGCGAGGTACGAGCAGTACTTC. It is translated as CASSESLGFGQGARYEQYF. This chain joins TRBV6-1 and TRBJ2-7; 11 bases line up with TRBD1. The germline CDR1 and CDR2 sequences are MNHNS and SASEGT. This CDR3 region has 19 residues. V dropped 3 bases and J dropped 4; count of bases not matched to a gene: 17.

V usage is TRBV5-4 and J usage is TRBJ2-5; tentatively, D is TRBD2 (6 bases). Trimming left V 0 bases short and J 5 bases short, with 11 bases between. Germline V gene data show CDR1 as SGHNT and CDR2 as YYREEE (reference sequence). CDR3 length: 14 amino acids. The CDR3 region is CASSLAGRGETQYF. The CDR3 region has the DNA TGTGCCAGCAGCTTGGCCGGCCGGGGGGAGACCCAGTACTTC.

This chain uses TRBV10-3 with TRBJ2-7; tentatively, D is TRBD2 (5 bases). The V and J ends lost 6 bases and 3 bases respectively, with 21 bases between them. CDR3 length: 16 residues. Germline values: CDR1 ENHRY, CDR2 SYGVKD. CDR3 bases: TGTGCCATCAGCCCAGCGGTGGGTGGGAACAACTACGAGCAGTACTTC. Translated: CAISPAVGGNNYEQYF.

The rearrangement joins TRBV6-5 to TRBJ2-2, with 8 bases matching TRBD1. J lost 0 bases, V lost 4 bases, and 4 bases had no gene match. The CDR3 covers 16 residues. CDR1 is MNHEY and CDR2 is SVGAGI in the germline V gene. The CDR3 loop is CASSSATGANTGELFF. CDR3 coding DNA: TGTGCCAGCAGTTCGGCGACAGGGGCGAACACCGGGGAGCTGTTTTTT.

The genes are TRBV9 and TRBJ1-1; D remains unclear. Trimming shortened V by 1 base and J by 11 bases, and 12 bases separated the two germline ends. This CDR3 spans 12 amino acids. Germline CDR1 and CDR2: SGDLS and YYNGEE. The CDR3 is CASSVTREVAFF. Here the CDR3 DNA reads TGTGCCAGCAGCGTAACCCGGGAGGTGGCTTTCTTT.

This chain connects TRBV28 to TRBJ1-5; no firm D call. In germline, CDR1 is MDHEN, CDR2 SYDVKM. V was pared by 7 bases and J by 4 bases, with 11 bases between. This CDR3 is 13 amino acids long. The CDR3 DNA reads as TGTGCCAGCACCTATCCCCCGAATCAGCCCCAGCATTTT. It is translated as CASTYPPNQPQHF.

The rearrangement links TRBV5-6 to TRBJ2-1; 7 nucleotides line up with TRBD2. In germline, CDR1 is SGHDT, CDR2 YYEEEE. The CDR3 is 13 amino acids. The V and J ends lost 3 bases and 7 bases, in that order; junction bases with no gene match: 4. This CDR3 reads CASSSLSGNEQFF. In DNA form, the CDR3 reads TGTGCCAGCAGCTCACTTAGCGGGAATGAGCAGTTCTTC.

V and J are TRBV5-6 and TRBJ1-6; a weak D match, TRBD1 (6 bases). CDR3 size: 15 residues. CDR1 and CDR2 (germline): SGHDT, YYEEEE. Trimming stripped 3 bases from V and 7 bases from J, with 14 bases between. CDR3 in amino acids: CASSSGTGFNSPLHF. CDR3 DNA: TGTGCCAGCAGCTCAGGTACAGGGTTCAATTCACCCCTCCACTTT. Full variable domain (rest looked up from reference TRBV5-6 and TRBJ1-6): DAGVTQSPTHLIKTRGQQVTLRCSPKSGHDTVSWYQQALGQGPQFIFQYYEEEERQRGNFPDRFSGHQFPNYSSELNVNALLLGDSALYLCASSSGTGFNSPLHFGNGTRLTVT.

The J gene is TRBJ1-4, the V gene TRBV2; 8 bases match TRBD1. The CDR3 runs to 14 residues. CDR1 and CDR2 from the germline V gene are SNHLY and FYNNEI. V lost 6 bases and J lost 3; bases outside the gene matches: 3. The CDR3 spells CASRWTGSNEKLFF. CDR3 nucleotides: TGTGCCAGCAGGTGGACAGGGTCTAATGAAAAACTGTTTTTT.

The chain couples TRBV3-1 (or the pseudogene TRBV3-2) to TRBJ2-4; D remains ambiguous. V was clipped by 4 bases and J by 1 base, with 17 bases between them. The length of the CDR3 is 17 residues. Per the germline V gene, CDR1 is LGHDT and CDR2 is YNNKEL (reference sequence). The CDR3 nucleotides are TGTGCCAGCAGCCGGTACGAAACGAGTAAGGCCAAAAACATTCAGTACTTC. It translates to CASSRYETSKAKNIQYF.

The chain links TRBV5-1 to TRBJ1-2; 11 bases match TRBD1. This CDR3 contains 15 residues. V dropped 0 bases and J dropped 4; count of bases not matched to a gene: 2. Germline loops: CDR1 SGHRS, CDR2 YFSETQ. The CDR3 region has the DNA TGCGCCAGCAGCTTGGGGGACAGGGGGACCTATGGCTACACCTTC. Translating it yields CASSLGDRGTYGYTF.

V is TRBV18 and J is TRBJ1-1; D is ambiguous. V was clipped by 5 bases and J by 6 bases, with 13 bases between them. This CDR3 spans 13 amino acids. Germline CDR1 KGHSH, CDR2 LQKENI. The CDR3 loop is CASSVQISAEAFF. CDR3 DNA sequence: TGTGCCAGCTCAGTTCAAATAAGCGCTGAAGCTTTCTTT.